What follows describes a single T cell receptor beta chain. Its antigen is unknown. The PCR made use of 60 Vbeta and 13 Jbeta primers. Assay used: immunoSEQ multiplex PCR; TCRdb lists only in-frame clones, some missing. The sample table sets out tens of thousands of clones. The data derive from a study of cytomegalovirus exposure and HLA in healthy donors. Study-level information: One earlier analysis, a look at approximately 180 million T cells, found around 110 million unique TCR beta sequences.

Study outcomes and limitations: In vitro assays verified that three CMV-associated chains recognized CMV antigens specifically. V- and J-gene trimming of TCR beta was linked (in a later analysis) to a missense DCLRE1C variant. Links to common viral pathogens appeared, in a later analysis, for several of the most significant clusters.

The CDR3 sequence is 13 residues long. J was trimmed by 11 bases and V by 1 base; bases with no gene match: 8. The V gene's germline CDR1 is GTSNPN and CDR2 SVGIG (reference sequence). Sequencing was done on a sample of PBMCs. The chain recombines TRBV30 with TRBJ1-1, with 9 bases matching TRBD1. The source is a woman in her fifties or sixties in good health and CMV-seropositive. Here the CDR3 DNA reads TGTGCCTGGAGTGCACGAACAGGGACAGGGGCTTTCTTT. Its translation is CAWSARTGTGAFF.